This T cell receptor (beta chain) appears in the sequencing data of a study of human T cells and chemical hapten exposure. The time point here: pre-sensitization, week 0. Treatment described: therapeutic diphenylcyclopropenone sensitization with weekly scalp DPC. CDR1 is SGHAT, CDR2 FQNNGV, per germline. Trimming left V 1 base short and J 9 bases short, with 13 bases between. This CDR3 has 15 residues. TCRdb redid the calling of the RACE reads with MiXCR, one entry per CDR3 protein. The sample shows more than 250,000 distinct CDR3 sequences, approximately 8% of them seen only once. This clonotype was counted a few times.

This sequence joins TRBV11-2 and TRBJ1-6; the D gene is possibly TRBD1 (6 bases). This TCR derives from a man between 18 and 35 years old with alopecia areata. Some clones in this sample may be carry-over from other donors' samples. The sample here was whole blood, taken in connection with sensitization to the hapten diphenylcyclopropenone (DPC). CDR3 residues: CASSLVSGQISPLHF. The DNA of the CDR3 is TGTGCCAGCAGCTTAGTCTCGGGACAAATTTCACCCCTCCACTTT.